Listed here is a single T cell receptor beta chain. The data were taken from a study of blood T cell repertoires in COVID-19. Overall study: Samples of COVID-19 (acute and convalescent) were obtained from the United States, Italy and Spain. From T cells, B-cell-depleted T cells, or PBMCs came the material, which was cDNA or gDNA.

The Seattle patients, enrolled during active infection, were followed longitudinally. In the original processing: It was from reference gene primer amplification that nucleated cell counts were estimated. Profiled with immunoSEQ multiplex PCR; TCRdb holds only in-frame clones, not every one. The D gene and trimming were derived from the DNA, and the V and J assignments and clone size from that table. The data show approximately 200,000 clones, about 83% seen once. Sequenced sample: peripheral blood. The sequence was obtained from a person aged 65 to 79 with COVID-19, enrolled during active disease.

CDR3: CASRTGTGLHEQYF. The CDR3 DNA follows: TGTGCCAGCAGAACCGGGACAGGCTTGCACGAGCAGTACTTC. V and J are TRBV6-5 and TRBJ2-7, with TRBD1 matching 8 bases. Germline CDR1 reads MNHEY; CDR2 reads SVGAGI. J lost 5 bases, V lost 6 bases, and 9 bases had no gene match. The CDR3 extends over 14 amino acids.